The T cell receptor beta chain described here comes from a study of T cell changes during pregnancy in multiple sclerosis. CDR3 length: 11 amino acids. Germline CDR1 SNHLY, CDR2 FYNNEI. Trimming shortened V by 3 bases and J by 3 bases, and 3 bases separated the two germline ends. Sequencing was performed with immunoSEQ multiplex PCR; in TCRdb, only in-frame clones are kept and a portion is missing. The data contain about 70,000 clones, around 92% of them singletons. Sequenced material: peripheral blood, taken before pregnancy. The sequence was collected from a female donor with multiple sclerosis, enrolled in a pregnancy study. This chain links TRBV2 with TRBJ2-7; no reliable D call. DNA for the CDR3: TGTGCCAGCAGTGACAACTACGAGCAGTACTTC. Translation: CASSDNYEQYF.